The T cell receptor (beta chain) described here comes from a study of cytomegalovirus exposure and HLA in healthy donors. Findings and caveats of the study: TCR beta V- and J-gene trimming, according to a later analysis, was linked to a missense DCLRE1C variant.

This clone was seen a few times. What it binds is unknown. Use of 60 Vbeta and 13 Jbeta primers characterized the PCR. Libraries were prepared by immunoSEQ multiplex PCR; TCRdb keeps only in-frame clonotypes and omits some of them. In the table there are about 200,000 clones, more than 75% of which are singletons. The receptor comes from a woman aged 50 to 60 in good health and CMV-seropositive. Sequencing was done on a sample of PBMCs.

CDR3 region: CASSAQGSSETQYF. The CDR3 nucleotides are TGTGCCAGCAGCGCACAGGGTAGTAGCGAGACCCAGTACTTC. V and J are TRBV5-4 and TRBJ2-5, with D maybe TRBD1 (6 bases). Trimming pared 4 bases from V and 5 bases from J, leaving 15 bases between. The CDR3 extends over 14 amino acids. CDR1 and CDR2 from the germline V gene are SGHNT and YYREEE (reference sequence).